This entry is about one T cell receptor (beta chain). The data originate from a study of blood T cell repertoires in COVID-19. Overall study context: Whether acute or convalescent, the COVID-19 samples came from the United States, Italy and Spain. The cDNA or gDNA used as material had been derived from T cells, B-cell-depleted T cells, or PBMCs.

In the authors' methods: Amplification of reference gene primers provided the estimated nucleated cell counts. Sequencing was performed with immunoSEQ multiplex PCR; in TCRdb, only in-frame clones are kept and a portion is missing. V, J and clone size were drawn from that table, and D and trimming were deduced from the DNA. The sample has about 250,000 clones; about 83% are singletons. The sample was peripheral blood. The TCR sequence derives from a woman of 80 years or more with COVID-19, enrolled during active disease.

The DNA of the CDR3 is TGTGCCAGCAGTTTGACAGGGGGCGCCCCCTACGAGCAGTACTTC. It codes for CASSLTGGAPYEQYF. This chain uses TRBV6-2 or TRBV6-3 with TRBJ2-7; 10 positions agree with TRBD1. Per the germline V gene, CDR1 is MNHEY and CDR2 is SVGEGT. The ends lost 4 bases at V and 2 bases at J; junction bases unmatched: 5. The CDR3 is 15 residues long.